Given below is one T cell receptor beta chain in context. The antigen is undetermined. These data belong to a study of T cell responses to AZD1222 COVID-19 vaccine. For the study at large: Timing groups of about 4 and about 12 weeks for second doses were pooled. Study results and limitations: Donors were mostly white British, more females; clonal diversity possibly underestimated.

CDR1 is LNHNV and CDR2 is YYDKDF in the germline V gene (reference sequence). V lost 3 bases and J lost 5, with 7 bases in between. This CDR3 contains 12 residues. Method: immunoSEQ multiplex PCR; TCRdb's copy keeps in-frame clones and lacks some. The sample shows 90,000 to 120,000 clones, about 90% of them seen only once. Source: peripheral blood, taken on day 0 of AZD1222 vaccination. The chain carries TRBV15 and TRBJ2-5; D uncertain. The clonotype originates from an adult in good health. CDR3 residues: CATSRKGETQYF. DNA of the CDR3: TGTGCCACCAGCAGGAAAGGGGAGACCCAGTACTTC.